Listed below are T cell receptor beta chains from one sample, sequenced in a study of OX40 agonist ivuxolimab in advanced cancers. Clones were read by immunoSEQ multiplex PCR, and TCRdb kept only the in-frame ones, dropping some. This sample carries fewer than 90,000 clones, more than 85% of them seen once, and the ten largest clones take 2.3%. Specimen: CD4+ or CD8+ T cells sorted from blood, collected in a trial of the OX40 agonist ivuxolimab. The receptors were gathered from an adult with an advanced solid tumor such as melanoma, head and neck, liver or kidney cancer. Both conserved end residues are part of each CDR3. The D gene is left open where the match is weak. Size values are once, few and many counts, or a class for expanded clones, and some rows have none.

TRBJ2-7	NA	NA	TRBV11-2	CASSPGGLISYEQYF	TGTGCCAGCAGCCCGGGGGGCCTGATCTCCTACGAGCAGTACTTC
TRBJ2-3	TRBD2	once	TRBV4-2	CASSQELAGGVDTQYF	TGTGCCAGCAGCCAAGAACTAGCGGGAGGGGTAGATACGCAGTATTTT
TRBJ2-6	NA	NA	TRBV14	CASSQSGNSNVLTF	TGTGCCAGCAGTCAATCTGGAAATAGCAACGTCCTGACTTTC
TRBJ2-1	NA	NA	TRBV19	CASSRGQLSYNEQFF	TGTGCCAGTAGTAGAGGACAGCTGTCCTACAATGAGCAGTTCTTC
TRBJ1-4	NA	NA	TRBV5-1	CASSQTGEKKLFF	TGCGCCAGCAGCCAGACCGGGGAGAAGAAACTGTTTTTT
TRBJ2-1	TRBD2	NA	TRBV9	CASRRLAGGSYNEQFF	TGTGCCAGCAGAAGACTAGCGGGTGGCTCCTACAATGAGCAGTTCTTC
TRBJ1-4	TRBD1	NA	TRBV28	CASSKQGAILEKLFF	TGTGCCAGCAGTAAACAGGGGGCTATTTTGGAAAAACTGTTTTTT
TRBJ2-6	NA	NA	TRBV4-3	CASSQELSRGLFLSGANVLTF	TGCGCCAGCAGCCAAGAGCTCTCTCGGGGATTGTTTCTTTCTGGGGCCAACGTCCTGACTTTC
TRBJ1-1	NA	NA	TRBV6-6	CASSYSDTEAFF	TGTGCCAGCAGTTACTCAGACACTGAAGCTTTCTTT
TRBJ1-5	TRBD1	once	TRBV28	CASSFDRGLQPQHF	TGTGCCAGCAGTTTCGACAGGGGGCTCCAGCCCCAGCATTTT
TRBJ2-2	TRBD2	NA	TRBV28	CATGGGTSGTRRTGELFF	TGTGCCACCGGAGGAGGGACTAGCGGGACGCGAAGAACCGGGGAGCTGTTTTTT
TRBJ1-3	NA	few	TRBV13	CASSLGHTIYF	TGTGCCAGCAGCCTCGGACACACCATATATTTT
TRBJ1-2	TRBD1	once	TRBV2	CASREGGAGGYTF	TGTGCCAGCAGAGAAGGGGGCGCGGGTGGCTACACCTTC
TRBJ2-3	TRBD2	NA	TRBV10-3	CAIGPGLATTDTQYF	TGTGCCATCGGACCGGGACTAGCGACCACAGATACGCAGTATTTT
TRBJ2-2	TRBD1	NA	TRBV18	CASSGTVNTGELFF	TGTGCCAGCTCCGGGACAGTGAACACCGGGGAGCTGTTTTTT
TRBJ1-1	NA	NA	TRBV7-9	CASSLAETRNTEAFF	TGTGCCAGCAGCTTAGCGGAGACCAGGAACACTGAAGCTTTCTTT
TRBJ1-4	TRBD1	NA	TRBV2	CASSGQGAGEKLFF	TGTGCCAGCAGCGGACAGGGGGCAGGTGAAAAACTGTTTTTT
TRBJ2-7	NA	NA	TRBV5-1	CASSSRDGYEQYF	TGCGCCAGCAGCTCAAGGGACGGCTACGAGCAGTACTTC
TRBJ2-5	NA	NA	TRBV5-1	CASSPDTTQETQYF	TGCGCCAGCAGCCCGGACACTACCCAAGAGACCCAGTACTTC